A selection of T cell receptor beta chains follows, all from one sample in a study of T cell responses to AZD1222 COVID-19 vaccine. Method: immunoSEQ multiplex PCR; TCRdb's copy keeps in-frame clones and lacks some. The data show about 79,000 clones, approximately 80% seen once. The specimen comprised peripheral blood, sampled on day 0 of AZD1222 vaccination. The receptor set was obtained from an adult in good health. CDR3s include the opening cysteine and the closing phenylalanine or tryptophan.

CASSLYGGGTGAYNEQFF,TRBV27,18,TRBJ2-1
CASSLETGPYGYTF,TRBV5-1,14,TRBJ1-2
CASSVGQAREAFF,TRBV2,13,TRBJ1-1
CASSIQETGGSPSSGNTIYF,TRBV9,20,TRBJ1-3
CASSQPGGMNTGELFF,TRBV19,16,TRBJ2-2
CASSVGRAGELFF,TRBV2,13,TRBJ2-2
CAWSVGKRALQETQYF,TRBV30,16,TRBJ2-5
CASSEDIGGKAEAFF,TRBV6-1,15,TRBJ1-1
CASSYHGNANTGELFF,TRBV6-5,16,TRBJ2-2
CASSEDRAGLTEAFF,TRBV6-1,15,TRBJ1-1
CASSQEQGGCDF,TRBV3-1/TRBV3-2,12,TRBJ2-5
CASSEGRREPLHF,TRBV9,13,TRBJ1-6
CACSYGSFYNEQFF,TRBV5-1,14,TRBJ2-1
CASSFGGGVKSSYNSPLHF,TRBV5-6,19,TRBJ1-6
CASSPQGRSTRTAFF,TRBV6-2/TRBV6-3,15,TRBJ1-1
CASSQDRNEQYF,TRBV4-1,12,TRBJ2-7
CASSLELAGINEQFF,TRBV5-1,15,TRBJ2-1
CASRSEGLGGNEQFF,TRBV19,15,TRBJ2-1
CASGGRATNEKLFF,TRBV19,14,TRBJ1-4
CASSRSHGGPYEQYF,TRBV5-5,15,TRBJ2-7
CASSLGSIETQYF,TRBV7-9,13,TRBJ2-5
CASSPLGNIQYF,TRBV6-2/TRBV6-3,12,TRBJ2-4
CATRRGEGYNEQFF,TRBV10-2,14,TRBJ2-1
CASSLELTNTEAFF,TRBV7-9,14,TRBJ1-1
CASSLLGTGFSGANVLTF,TRBV5-1,18,TRBJ2-6